A selection of T cell receptor beta chains follows, all from one sample in a study of OX40 agonist ivuxolimab in advanced cancers. The assay was immunoSEQ multiplex PCR, and TCRdb's table has in-frame clones only and misses some. The data show roughly 53,000 clones, about 88% seen once. Material: CD4+ or CD8+ T cells sorted from blood, obtained in a trial of the OX40 agonist ivuxolimab. These receptor sequences come from an adult with an advanced solid tumor such as melanoma, head and neck, liver or kidney cancer. Both conserved end residues are part of each CDR3. A D gene is named only where the DNA matches it firmly. The size entry is marked missing in some rows and otherwise reads once, few, many or a size class.

d_call	v_call	j_call	clone_size	cdr3_nt	cdr3_aa
.	TRBV9	TRBJ1-2	.	TGTGCCAGCAGCCGAACGAGGGACGGCTACACCTTC	CASSRTRDGYTF
.	TRBV11-2	TRBJ2-1	.	TGTGCCAGCACCCTCACAGGGTCATTCGTTGGTAGCTCCTACAATGAGCAGTTCTTC	CASTLTGSFVGSSYNEQFF
.	TRBV6-6	TRBJ2-4	.	TGTGCCGGCAGTTATAGTCGGGATAGCGGCAAAAACATTCAGTACTTC	CAGSYSRDSGKNIQYF
.	TRBV6-5	TRBJ1-1	.	TGTGCCAGCACCCCCTCAGCGGGGGGTACAGCTTTCTTT	CASTPSAGGTAFF
.	TRBV28	TRBJ1-1	.	TGTGCCAGCAGTTTAGGGCAGTCGAACACTGAAGCTTTCTTT	CASSLGQSNTEAFF
.	TRBV10-2	TRBJ2-5	.	TGCGCCAGTTGGGGAGGCACTGGCGCGGGGGAGACCCAGTACTTC	CASWGGTGAGETQYF
TRBD1	TRBV10-1	TRBJ1-6	.	TGCGCCAGCTCGGAGGGGGCGCGCAATTCACCCCTCCACTTT	CASSEGARNSPLHF
TRBD1	TRBV6-6	TRBJ1-5	.	TGTGCCAGCAGCGTTAGACAGGGGAGCAATCAGCCCCAGCATTTT	CASSVRQGSNQPQHF
.	TRBV12-5	TRBJ2-3	few	TGTGCTAGTGGCTTAGGGGGCACAGATACGCAGTATTTT	CASGLGGTDTQYF
.	TRBV7-9	TRBJ1-1	.	TGTGCCAGCAGCCCCCAGGGACCGAACACTGAAGCTTTCTTT	CASSPQGPNTEAFF
TRBD1	TRBV10-3	TRBJ1-6	.	TGTGCCACCCGGGACAGCCCTTCGGCCCTCCACTTT	CATRDSPSALHF